Here is one TCR beta chain with its context. What it recognizes is unknown. V was clipped by 3 bases and J by 8 bases, with 8 bases between them. In germline, CDR1 is MNHNS, CDR2 SASEGT. The CDR3 covers 12 residues. This record comes from a study of PD-1 blockade in classical Hodgkin lymphoma. Clones were sequenced by immunoSEQ multiplex PCR, and TCRdb holds only the in-frame ones, with some missing. The sample contains nearly 35,000 clones, about 89% of which appear only once. General study findings and limits: Reported findings placed baseline TCR diversity lower in newly diagnosed patients (compared with healthy donors). Differences between repertoires have undefined causes, possibly disease activity or prior therapy.

The time point denotes: newly diagnosed, previously untreated cHL patient sample. From thawed PBMCs, CD4+ T cells were purified using magnetic negative selection. What served as comparison were PBMCs in newly diagnosed, untreated classical Hodgkin lymphoma. The TCR sequence derives from a human donor with classical Hodgkin lymphoma. This chain connects TRBV6-1 to TRBJ1-5; no clear D. The sample was CD4+ T cells from blood. As DNA, the CDR3 is TGTGCCAGCAGTGACCCCATGGAGCCCCAGCATTTT. Translating gives CASSDPMEPQHF.